This T cell receptor beta chain was found in a study of T-cell reconstitution after alpha-beta-depleted transplantation in children (dated by TCRdb to 2016 to 2017). Notes on the research overall: The study quantitatively tracked T-cell immune reconstitution after TCRalphabeta/CD19-depleted allogeneic hematopoietic cell transplantation in children using TCR repertoire profiling. Study-wide conclusions, independent of this receptor: About two months after transplant, the apparently early recovery of alphabetaT-cell counts reportedly depended on just several hundred clones that had expanded rapidly and came from non-depleted graft cells. The high TCRbeta diversity at day 60 in some patients was ascribed to recipient T cells and intrathymic progenitors that had survived conditioning. Over subsequent months, a decline in hyperexpanded clone frequencies was noted, and after one year, T-cell counts and TCRbeta diversity were mostly ascribed to newly produced T cells.

Notes on this clonotype: Which antigen it targets is not known. It has no much larger one-base neighbor in the sample; base qualities were not kept.

The library came from PCR. TCRdb records Illumina HiSeq 2500 as the sequencer. TCR library preparation used molecular barcoding, with unique molecular identifiers applied to normalize quantification of the TCRbeta repertoire. TCRdb reanalyzed the raw reads on its own, using fastp at Q25 for trimming and MiXCR for clone calling, and kept in-frame beta chains. When rows share a CDR3 protein, they turn into one entry using the most common DNA and genes. In all, the sample holds under 100,000 distinct CDR3 sequences, and 15% to 17% of those were seen once. The ten top clones hold roughly 21% of the sample. The sample's treatment or condition, from its label and the paper: allogeneic hematopoietic cell transplantation with graft depleted of TCRalphabeta T cells and CD19 B cells. The transplant recipients were children given TCRalphabeta/CD19-depleted allogeneic hematopoietic cell grafts. A distance of 7 bases separates the germline ends of V and J, which lose 5 bases and 3 bases respectively. The CDR3 sequence holds 12 residues, the cysteine and phenylalanine included. Left in the record is the CDR3 DNA by itself, 36 bases read in frame from the first base. CDR1 and CDR2, per the germline V gene (reference sequence), are LNHDA and SQIVND.

The chain links TRBV19 with TRBJ1-1; a confident D gene designation cannot be given. The sequences come from PBMCs, mostly from graft donor cells, collected 180 days after TCRalphabeta/CD19-depleted stem cell transplant. This sequence originates from a male patient aged 2-15 years who had a stem cell transplant for acute lymphoblastic leukemia, so the T cells may come from the graft donor. The CDR3 protein is CASSYQYTEAFF. The bases are TGTGCCAGTAGTTACCAGTACACTGAAGCTTTCTTT.